The 30 T cell receptor beta chains listed next were all sequenced from one sample in a study of control samples from healthy donors and cancer patients. Repertoires were generated with immunoSEQ multiplex PCR, while TCRdb's copy carries only in-frame clones and drops some. The profile covers around 94,000 clones, with 85% to 95% appearing a single time and around 1.5% taken by the ten largest. Sequences were obtained from blood. The receptors shown here come from a woman under 40 in good health.

The rearrangement joins TRBV5-1 to TRBJ2-1, with 8 bases identical to TRBD1. The CDR3 has 14 residues. In germline, CDR1 is SGHRS, CDR2 YFSETQ. V trimming: 0 bases; J trimming: 9 bases; junction bases outside the gene matches: 5. As DNA, the CDR3 is TGCGCCAGCAGCTTGGACAGGGGGTCGGGTGAGCAGTTCTTC. It codes for CASSLDRGSGEQFF.

The chain carries TRBV10-3 and TRBJ1-3; maybe TRBD1 (5 bases). This CDR3 is built from 16 residues. Trimming left V 1 base short and J 0 bases short, with 10 bases between. Germline V lookup: CDR1 ENHRY, CDR2 SYGVKD. CDR3 DNA: TGTGCCATCAGTGAGTGGACGGGGGGCTCTGGAAACACCATATATTTT. Translating gives CAISEWTGGSGNTIYF.

This chain uses TRBV2 with TRBJ1-5; tentatively, D is TRBD1 (6 bases). This CDR3 is built from 14 residues. The ends were cut back, 7 bases at V and 1 base at J, with 11 bases in the middle. CDR1 and CDR2 from the germline V gene are SNHLY and FYNNEI. As DNA, the CDR3 is TGTGCCAGCACCCGGACAGAAAGCAATCAGCCCCAGCATTTT. Its translation is CASTRTESNQPQHF.

The chain is built from TRBV27 and TRBJ1-5; D perhaps matches TRBD1 (5 bases). Germline lookup yields CDR1 MNHEY and CDR2 SMNVEV (reference sequence). The CDR3 totals 15 residues. Trimming stripped 5 bases from V and 5 bases from J, with 16 bases between. CDR3 in DNA: TGTGCCAGCAGTCCCACAGGCCCACCTTATCAGCCCCAGCATTTT. It is translated as CASSPTGPPYQPQHF.

The gene calls are TRBV6-1 and TRBJ1-4; D is perhaps TRBD1 (6 bases). The length of the CDR3 is 16 residues. CDR1 is MNHNS, CDR2 SASEGT, per germline. The V gene lost 2 bases and the J gene lost 0 bases, with 10 bases spanning the gap. The CDR3 region is CASSEKDSPTNEKLFF. The CDR3 nucleotides read TGTGCCAGCAGTGAAAAGGACAGTCCAACTAATGAAAAACTGTTTTTT.

The rearrangement links TRBV3-1 (or the pseudogene TRBV3-2) to TRBJ1-4; D is unresolved. The CDR3 totals 12 residues. The V and J ends lost 4 bases and 14 bases respectively, with 14 bases between them. Germline values: CDR1 LGHDT, CDR2 YNNKEL (reference sequence). The CDR3 DNA reads as TGTGCCAGCAGCCTAACCGGGAATCGCCTGTTTTTT. Its translation is CASSLTGNRLFF.

This CDR3 reads CATQGPSNTEAFF. CDR3 nucleotide sequence: TGCGCCACCCAAGGGCCCTCAAACACTGAAGCTTTCTTT. This chain uses TRBV23-1 with TRBJ1-1; D is unresolved. TRBV23-1 is treated as an ORF (open reading frame) with a function not yet certain. The CDR3 loop spans 13 amino acids. Trimming shortened V by 10 bases and J by 2 bases, and 14 bases separated the two germline ends.

V usage is TRBV4-1 and J usage is TRBJ1-6; D unresolved. Germline V gene lookup returns CDR1 MGHRA and CDR2 YSYEKL. The CDR3 runs 15 residues. V lost 1 base to trimming and J lost 11 bases, with 15 bases between them. The CDR3 nucleotides are TGCGCCAGCAGCCAAGTTCATGGAAGCGGAACACCCCTCCACTTT. Its protein product is CASSQVHGSGTPLHF.

V and J are TRBV4-1 and TRBJ2-3; D is ambiguous. Per germline, CDR1 MGHRA and CDR2 YSYEKL. Trimming pared 4 bases from V and 5 bases from J, leaving 16 bases between. CDR3 length: 15 residues. The CDR3 sequence: CASSPDGVVIDTQYF. The CDR3 DNA reads TGCGCCAGCAGCCCTGATGGGGTAGTGATAGATACGCAGTATTTT.

The rearrangement uses TRBV28 and TRBJ1-6, with TRBD1 identical over 8 bases. Germline lookup yields CDR1 MDHEN and CDR2 SYDVKM. The V gene end was trimmed by 9 bases and the J gene end by 4 bases; junction bases not matched to a gene: 11. This CDR3 is built from 16 residues. The CDR3 loop is CASYTGGLSYNSPLHF. Written as DNA, the CDR3 is TGTGCCAGTTACACAGGGGGGCTTAGTTATAATTCACCCCTCCACTTT.

The chain couples TRBV11-2 to TRBJ1-2; D gene unclear. The germline gives CDR1 SGHAT, CDR2 FQNNGV. Trimming stripped 1 base from V and 0 bases from J, with 9 bases between. The CDR3 is 15 amino acids. CDR3 loop: CASSLVSDANYGYTF. CDR3 bases: TGTGCCAGCAGCTTAGTGAGTGATGCTAACTATGGCTACACCTTC.

As to this clone: Other DNA sequences of this sample code for an identical CDR3. The chain has TRBV10-2 and TRBJ1-1, with D uncertain. The CDR3 runs to 11 residues. Looked up from germline, CDR1 is WSHSY and CDR2 is SAAADI. Trimming cost V 8 bases and J 1 base, with 5 bases left between them. This chain's CDR3 is CASGQNTEAFF. The CDR3 DNA reads TGCGCCAGCGGCCAGAACACTGAAGCTTTCTTT.

The genes are TRBV7-2 and TRBJ1-3, with 8 bases that match TRBD1. The CDR3 spans 15 residues. Germline V CDR1 and CDR2: SGHTA, FQGNSA. Trimming removed 4 bases from V and 2 bases from J; junction bases left unmatched: 4. CDR3 DNA sequence: TGTGCCAGCAGCTGGCAGGGGGCGGCTGGAAACACCATATATTTT. This sequence encodes CASSWQGAAGNTIYF.

This sequence joins TRBV20-1 and TRBJ1-2, with D perhaps TRBD1 (5 bases). Germline V gene lookup returns CDR1 DFQATT and CDR2 SNEGSKA (reference sequence). The CDR3 has 12 amino acids. The germline V and J ends were trimmed by 3 bases and 6 bases, with 11 bases remaining between them. The CDR3 protein is CSASQGWNGYTF. The CDR3 region has the DNA TGCAGTGCTAGTCAGGGATGGAATGGCTACACCTTC.

The genes are TRBV11-3 and TRBJ2-1; 7 nucleotides align to TRBD1. The CDR3 is made up of 13 amino acids. V lost 3 bases to trimming and J lost 12 bases; unmatched junction nucleotides: 8. Germline lookup yields CDR1 SGHNT and CDR2 YENEEA. CDR3 loop: CASSFTRAGGQFF. The CDR3 nucleotides read TGTGCCAGCAGCTTCACCCGGGCAGGGGGGCAGTTCTTC.

The chain has TRBV5-6 and TRBJ2-6; D remains ambiguous. Trimming shortened V by 5 bases and J by 4 bases, and 10 bases separated the two germline ends. CDR1 and CDR2 from the germline V gene are SGHDT and YYEEEE. The CDR3 length is 14 residues. CDR3 loop: CASRRTSGANVLTF. CDR3 DNA: TGTGCCAGCAGAAGAACCTCGGGGGCCAACGTCCTGACTTTC.

This chain uses TRBV9 with TRBJ2-3; 9 bases align to TRBD2. Germline trimming cut 3 bases from V and 3 bases from J; bases unmatched to any gene: 5. The CDR3 covers 15 residues. Germline V gives CDR1 SGDLS, CDR2 YYNGEE. The CDR3 loop reads CASSGSGRGTDTQYF. The CDR3 region has the DNA TGTGCCAGCAGCGGTAGCGGGAGAGGGACAGATACGCAGTATTTT.

The gene calls are TRBV19 and TRBJ2-4; no clear D gene. CDR1 is LNHDA, CDR2 SQIVND, per germline (reference sequence). V was clipped by 0 bases and J by 7 bases, with 13 bases between them. CDR3 length: 15 residues. In DNA form, the CDR3 reads TGTGCCAGTAGTATAGATTCTGCCAGTGGGAACATTCAGTACTTC. Translated: CASSIDSASGNIQYF.

The chain employs TRBV6-5 and TRBJ2-1; 9 nucleotides line up with TRBD2. The germline V gene has CDR1 MNHEY and CDR2 SVGAGI. This CDR3 is 15 amino acids long. With V trimmed by 5 bases and J by 4 bases, 6 bases remained unmatched. The CDR3 DNA reads as TGTGCCAGCAGTCCGGGACTAGCCCGATACAATGAGCAGTTCTTC. It encodes CASSPGLARYNEQFF.

The V call is TRBV2, the J call TRBJ1-5, with D perhaps TRBD1 (5 bases). V lost 6 bases, J lost 10 bases, and 16 bases lay in between. CDR3 length: 13 residues. Germline CDR1 reads SNHLY; CDR2 reads FYNNEI. The CDR3 DNA reads TGTGCCAGCAGCCAAAATCCCAGGGAACCCCAGCATTTT. This gives the protein CASSQNPREPQHF.

This sequence joins TRBV9 and TRBJ1-2, with D possibly being TRBD1 (5 bases). Germline V gene lookup returns CDR1 SGDLS and CDR2 YYNGEE. The ends were cut back, 2 bases at V and 6 bases at J, with 20 bases in the middle. The CDR3 consists of 16 residues. CDR3 in amino acids: CASSVSGTTRGDGYTF. Written as DNA, the CDR3 is TGTGCCAGCAGCGTCTCTGGGACCACCCGAGGGGATGGCTACACCTTC.

Note on this clone: Other DNA sequences in this sample translate to the same CDR3. The J gene is TRBJ2-7, the V gene TRBV6-5; 7 bases map to TRBD1. The germline CDR1 and CDR2 sequences are MNHEY and SVGAGI. This CDR3 has 13 residues. The CDR3: CASLTGDYYEQYF. The CDR3 bases are TGTGCTAGCCTAACAGGGGATTACTACGAGCAGTACTTC.

The CDR3 DNA follows: TGTGCCAGCAGCCCAGGAGTAGGAGTAGCCACAGATACGCAGTATTTT. It yields the protein CASSPGVGVATDTQYF. V is TRBV7-2 and J is TRBJ2-3, with D uncertain. Germline CDR1 is SGHTA and CDR2 is FQGNSA. The V gene lost 5 bases and the J gene lost 2 bases, with 17 bases spanning the gap. The CDR3 loop spans 16 amino acids.

The V call is TRBV18, the J call TRBJ2-5, with 12 positions matching TRBD1. J lost 14 bases, V lost 3 bases, and 4 bases had no gene match. The CDR3 has 12 amino acids. Germline V gives CDR1 KGHSH, CDR2 LQKENI. The CDR3 sequence is CASSPGQGAPYF. DNA for the CDR3: TGTGCCAGCTCACCGGGACAGGGGGCCCCATACTTC.

The V call is TRBV7-6, the J call TRBJ1-1; 8 nucleotides agree with TRBD1. Germline V gives CDR1 SGHVS, CDR2 FNYEAQ. The CDR3 is 15 amino acids. Germline trimming cut 5 bases from V and 1 base from J; bases unmatched to any gene: 6. The CDR3 DNA reads TGTGCCAGCAGCGAACCTGGACAGGGGAACACTGAAGCTTTCTTT. Translation: CASSEPGQGNTEAFF.

This rearrangement joins TRBV9 to TRBJ2-2; D call uncertain. This CDR3 region has 16 residues. V lost 0 bases to trimming and J lost 0 bases, with 9 bases between them. Germline V gene sequence: CDR1 SGDLS, CDR2 YYNGEE. In nucleotides, the CDR3 is TGTGCCAGCAGCGTAGGCGGTACAGCGAACACCGGGGAGCTGTTTTTT. This translates into CASSVGGTANTGELFF.

Only a few counts were recorded for this clone. The V call is TRBV28, the J call TRBJ1-3; possibly TRBD1 for D (6 bases). Trimming stripped 6 bases from V and 1 base from J, with 13 bases between. This CDR3 is built from 15 residues. Germline CDR1 MDHEN, CDR2 SYDVKM. CDR3 protein: CASSSQGSSGNTIYF. DNA of the CDR3: TGTGCCAGCAGCTCACAGGGTTCATCTGGAAACACCATATATTTT.

This chain connects TRBV4-1 to TRBJ2-2, with TRBD1 matching over 7 bases. V trimming: 4 bases; J trimming: 5 bases; junction bases outside the gene matches: 10. The CDR3 consists of 16 residues. Germline assignment: CDR1 MGHRA and CDR2 YSYEKL. CDR3 amino acids: CASSRRQGEGTGELFF. Here the CDR3 DNA reads TGCGCCAGCAGCCGGAGACAGGGAGAGGGGACCGGGGAGCTGTTTTTT.

The chain carries TRBV5-4 and TRBJ2-3; D perhaps matches TRBD2 (6 bases). Germline CDR1 is SGHNT and CDR2 is YYREEE (reference sequence). The germline V and J ends were trimmed by 5 bases and 2 bases, with 15 bases remaining between them. This CDR3 is built from 15 residues. The CDR3 protein is CASRNFGGSTDTQYF. The CDR3 nucleotides read TGTGCCAGCAGGAACTTCGGGGGTTCCACAGATACGCAGTATTTT.

This rearrangement joins TRBV7-3 to TRBJ2-6; D is possibly TRBD1 (5 bases). The germline V and J ends were trimmed by 6 bases and 0 bases, with 12 bases remaining between them. The CDR3 contains 16 residues. Per the germline V gene, CDR1 is SGHTA and CDR2 is FQGTGA. The CDR3 DNA reads as TGTGCCAGCAGTACTTCAGGGTTCTCTGGGGCCAACGTCCTGACTTTC. As protein: CASSTSGFSGANVLTF.